The rows below give T cell receptor beta chains drawn from one sample of a study of T-cell reconstitution after alpha-beta-depleted transplantation in children. One entry per CDR3 protein results from TCRdb running MiXCR on the PCR reads. The profile shows over 450,000 distinct CDR3 sequences, about 10% of them singletons. The sample here was PBMCs, taken before TCRalphabeta/CD19-depleted stem cell transplant. The receptor set was obtained from a child aged 2 to 9 with inherited bone marrow failure, due to receive a stem cell transplant. CDR3s include the opening cysteine and the closing phenylalanine or tryptophan. The D gene is left open where the match is weak. Only some rows state a clone size, as once, few, many or a class for expanded clones.

size: few
J: TRBJ2-3
D: NA
length: 11
V: TRBV20-1
CDR3: CSALSTDTQYF
DNA: TGCAGTGCGCTAAGCACAGATACGCAGTATTTT

size: many
J: TRBJ2-5
D: NA
length: 13
V: TRBV12-3/TRBV12-4
CDR3: CASRTDPQETQYF
DNA: TGTGCCAGCAGAACCGACCCTCAAGAGACCCAGTACTTC

size: NA
J: TRBJ2-3
D: TRBD2
length: 18
V: TRBV11-1
CDR3: CASSALGVLAELTDTQYF
DNA: TGTGCCAGCAGCGCCCTGGGGGTACTAGCGGAACTAACAGATACGCAGTATTTT

size: many
J: TRBJ2-1
D: NA
length: 15
V: TRBV7-2
CDR3: CASSLEVALYNEQFF
DNA: TGTGCCAGCAGCTTAGAAGTAGCCCTATACAATGAGCAGTTCTTC

size: many
J: TRBJ1-3
D: NA
length: 16
V: TRBV4-3
CDR3: CASSQDFGGAGNTIYF
DNA: TGCGCCAGCAGCCAAGACTTCGGGGGTGCTGGAAACACCATATATTTT

size: few
J: TRBJ2-7
D: NA
length: 12
V: TRBV20-1
CDR3: CSARPPDYEQYF
DNA: TGCAGTGCTCGCCCCCCAGACTACGAGCAGTACTTC

size: many
J: TRBJ1-3
D: NA
length: 12
V: TRBV6-5
CDR3: CASSNSGNTIYF
DNA: TGTGCCAGCAGCAACTCTGGAAACACCATATATTTT

size: many
J: TRBJ2-1
D: NA
length: 12
V: TRBV19
CDR3: CASSIAGHEQFF
DNA: TGTGCCAGTAGTATAGCGGGACACGAGCAGTTCTTC

size: many
J: TRBJ2-7
D: TRBD1
length: 15
V: TRBV4-3
CDR3: CASSRGTGETYEQYF
DNA: TGCGCCAGCAGCCGCGGGACAGGGGAAACCTACGAGCAGTACTTC

size: many
J: TRBJ2-2
D: NA
length: 14
V: TRBV28
CDR3: CASWGARSTGELFF
DNA: TGTGCCAGCTGGGGGGCGCGTTCCACCGGGGAGCTGTTTTTT

size: NA
J: TRBJ2-2
D: TRBD2
length: 16
V: TRBV18
CDR3: CASSPPTSGRTGELFF
DNA: TGTGCCAGCTCACCCCCAACTAGCGGCCGAACCGGGGAGCTGTTTTTT

size: many
J: TRBJ2-2
D: TRBD2
length: 15
V: TRBV4-3
CDR3: CASSQVQAGDGELFF
DNA: TGCGCCAGCAGCCAAGTCCAAGCGGGAGATGGGGAGCTGTTTTTT

size: few
J: TRBJ2-1
D: NA
length: 13
V: TRBV11-2
CDR3: CASSRNPWDEQFF
DNA: TGTGCCAGCAGCCGAAACCCATGGGATGAGCAGTTCTTC

size: NA
J: TRBJ2-1
D: TRBD2
length: 17
V: TRBV7-2
CDR3: CASTTGLAGAGWNEQFF
DNA: TGTGCCAGCACCACAGGACTAGCGGGAGCTGGTTGGAATGAGCAGTTCTTC

size: many
J: TRBJ1-4
D: NA
length: 15
V: TRBV28
CDR3: CASSLPGSGNEKLFF
DNA: TGTGCCAGCAGTTTACCGGGAAGCGGTAATGAAAAACTGTTTTTT

size: NA
J: TRBJ2-3
D: NA
length: 17
V: TRBV20-1
CDR3: CSARDPGGGGNPDTQYF
DNA: TGCAGTGCTAGAGACCCTGGGGGCGGCGGGAACCCTGATACGCAGTATTTT

size: many
J: TRBJ2-1
D: NA
length: 17
V: TRBV3-1
CDR3: CASSQVGGFEGYNEQFF
DNA: TGTGCCAGCAGCCAAGTTGGCGGGTTTGAGGGCTACAATGAGCAGTTCTTC

size: many
J: TRBJ2-1
D: NA
length: 17
V: TRBV28
CDR3: CASSLIGVSAHYNEQFF
DNA: TGTGCCAGCAGTTTGATAGGTGTGTCAGCTCACTACAATGAGCAGTTCTTC

size: NA
J: TRBJ2-3
D: NA
length: 13
V: TRBV7-8
CDR3: CASSLAVRSLQYF
DNA: TGTGCCAGCAGCTTAGCGGTCCGATCCCTGCAGTATTTT

size: many
J: TRBJ2-5
D: NA
length: 12
V: TRBV28
CDR3: CASSPLQETQYF
DNA: TGTGCCAGCAGCCCGTTACAAGAGACCCAGTACTTC

size: many
J: TRBJ2-1
D: TRBD1
length: 20
V: TRBV6-2/TRBV6-3
CDR3: CASSYYGPSGGVASYNEQFF
DNA: TGTGCCAGCAGTTACTACGGGCCCTCAGGGGGCGTTGCCTCCTACAATGAGCAGTTCTTC

size: many
J: TRBJ1-1
D: NA
length: 16
V: TRBV5-1
CDR3: CASSLGSFGANTEAFF
DNA: TGCGCCAGCAGCTTGGGGTCTTTTGGGGCAAACACTGAAGCTTTCTTT

size: many
J: TRBJ2-7
D: TRBD2
length: 15
V: TRBV12-3/TRBV12-4
CDR3: CASSPRLAGVDEQYF
DNA: TGTGCCAGCAGCCCTAGACTAGCGGGAGTTGACGAGCAGTACTTC

size: NA
J: TRBJ2-2
D: NA
length: 16
V: TRBV12-3/TRBV12-4
CDR3: CASSLAAGTRIRELFF
DNA: TGTGCCAGCAGTTTAGCGGCGGGGACCCGTATCCGGGAGCTGTTTTTT

size: many
J: TRBJ2-5
D: NA
length: 16
V: TRBV6-5
CDR3: CASSYYSGVYQETQYF
DNA: TGTGCCAGCAGTTACTACTCGGGAGTCTATCAAGAGACCCAGTACTTC

size: many
J: TRBJ2-3
D: NA
length: 14
V: TRBV12-3/TRBV12-4
CDR3: CASSLGLNGDTQYF
DNA: TGTGCCAGCAGTTTAGGTCTTAACGGGGATACGCAGTATTTT

size: many
J: TRBJ2-7
D: NA
length: 13
V: TRBV14
CDR3: CASSQRFPYEQYF
DNA: TGTGCCAGCAGCCAACGTTTCCCCTACGAGCAGTACTTC

size: NA
J: TRBJ2-7
D: TRBD1
length: 14
V: TRBV20-1
CDR3: CSARFVTGNYEQYF
DNA: TGCAGTGCTAGATTTGTGACAGGGAATTACGAGCAGTACTTC

size: NA
J: TRBJ2-3
D: NA
length: 15
V: TRBV7-2
CDR3: CASSPRDAGTDTQYF
DNA: TGTGCCAGCAGCCCCCGGGACGCCGGCACAGATACGCAGTATTTT

size: many
J: TRBJ2-1
D: NA
length: 15
V: TRBV3-1
CDR3: CASSQGLDFNNEQFF
DNA: TGTGCCAGCAGCCAAGGACTCGATTTCAACAATGAGCAGTTCTTC

size: many
J: TRBJ2-3
D: NA
length: 14
V: TRBV7-9
CDR3: CASSLVTSTDTQYF
DNA: TGTGCCAGCAGCCTCGTGACGAGCACAGATACGCAGTATTTT

size: many
J: TRBJ2-1
D: NA
length: 13
V: TRBV10-3
CDR3: CAISQSNYNEQFF
DNA: TGTGCCATCAGCCAGTCGAACTACAATGAGCAGTTCTTC

size: NA
J: TRBJ2-2
D: TRBD2
length: 17
V: TRBV4-2
CDR3: CASSPLETSANTGELFF
DNA: TGTGCCAGCAGTCCCTTAGAAACTAGCGCGAACACCGGGGAGCTGTTTTTT

size: few
J: TRBJ2-7
D: NA
length: 14
V: TRBV11-2
CDR3: CASSQIRRRGEQYF
DNA: TGTGCCAGCAGCCAAATAAGGCGACGGGGCGAGCAGTACTTC

size: many
J: TRBJ2-5
D: TRBD1
length: 13
V: TRBV20-1
CDR3: CSATTGGKETQYF
DNA: TGCAGTGCAACGACAGGGGGCAAAGAGACCCAGTACTTC

size: few
J: TRBJ2-7
D: TRBD2
length: 15
V: TRBV4-3
CDR3: CASSHVGLAPGEQYF
DNA: TGCGCCAGCAGCCATGTGGGACTAGCCCCAGGGGAGCAGTACTTC